The source of this T cell receptor (beta chain) is a study of T cell responses to AZD1222 COVID-19 vaccine. Notes on the study in general: Just a handful of AZD1222 recipients were seropositive at baseline. Sampled repertoires all dated from after the peak T cell response.

Assay: immunoSEQ multiplex PCR; the TCRdb copy retains only in-frame clones and omits some. The sample records under 200,000 clones, about 88% being singletons. As to this clone: No antigen is known for it.

The CDR3 totals 12 residues. Germline CDR1 GTSNPN, CDR2 SVGIG (reference sequence). V lost 0 bases, J lost 6 bases, and 9 bases lay in between. Second-dose recipients at about 4 or about 12 weeks were treated as one pooled group. This sequence joins TRBV30 and TRBJ2-7; D unclear. Sequencing was performed on peripheral blood, taken 28 days after the second AZD1222 dose. The clonotype was recovered from an adult who received the AZD1222 COVID-19 vaccine. CDR3 bases: TGTGCCTGGAGTGTTGGGGATTTCGAGCAGTACTTC. It translates to CAWSVGDFEQYF.